Listed below are T cell receptor beta chains from one sample, sequenced in a study of blood T cell repertoires in COVID-19. Produced via immunoSEQ multiplex PCR; TCRdb's table is partial and in-frame only. The sample has approximately 28,000 clones, more than 90% seen once. Material for sequencing was peripheral blood. These receptors all stem from a man between 65 and 80 years old with active or convalescent COVID-19. Both conserved end residues are part of each CDR3. The D gene is left open where the match is weak. Size is omitted from some rows. Given values are once, few, many or a class for expanded clones.

v_call	j_call	cdr3_length	clone_size	d_call	cdr3_nt	cdr3_aa
TRBV3-1/TRBV3-2	TRBJ2-5	14	NA	NA	TGTGCCAGCAGCCAAGGTGGTTCGCTAGTTACCCAGTACTTC	CASSQGGSLVTQYF
TRBV19	TRBJ1-2	15	NA	NA	TGTGCCAGTAGTATAGGAGGGACACCTAACTATGGCTACACCTTC	CASSIGGTPNYGYTF
TRBV3-1/TRBV3-2	TRBJ1-4	14	NA	TRBD1	TGTGCCAGCAGTCTTAGACAGGGGGGGGAAAAACTGTTTTTT	CASSLRQGGEKLFF
TRBV5-1	TRBJ1-5	16	NA	TRBD1	TGCGCCAGCAGCTTGGCAGGGGGCTCGGACAATCAGCCCCAGCATTTT	CASSLAGGSDNQPQHF
TRBV11-1	TRBJ2-2	15	NA	TRBD2	TGTGCCAGCAGCCCCCTAGCGGGGGGCACCGGGGAGCTGTTTTTT	CASSPLAGGTGELFF
TRBV3-1/TRBV3-2	TRBJ2-4	15	once	NA	TGTGCCAGCAGCCAAGAATATAGTGTCAAAAACATTCAGTACTTC	CASSQEYSVKNIQYF
TRBV12-3/TRBV12-4	TRBJ1-5	13	NA	NA	TGTGCCAGCCAGGCCAATAGCAATCAGCCCCAGCATTTT	CASQANSNQPQHF
TRBV5-6	TRBJ1-4	15	NA	TRBD1	TGTGCCAGCAGCTCTTTGACAGGGAAAGATGAAAAACTGTTTTTT	CASSSLTGKDEKLFF
TRBV18	TRBJ1-1	16	NA	TRBD1	TGTGCCAGCTCACCACCGAGACAGGGGATGAACACTGAAGCTTTCTTT	CASSPPRQGMNTEAFF
TRBV3-1/TRBV3-2	TRBJ1-5	11	NA	NA	TGTGCCAGCGGACCGGGGCAGCCCCAGCATTTT	CASGPGQPQHF
TRBV6-6	TRBJ1-6	16	NA	TRBD1	TGTGCCAGCAGATTCCAGACAGGGGGATCTAATTCACCCCTCCACTTT	CASRFQTGGSNSPLHF
TRBV11-2	TRBJ1-1	14	few	NA	TGTGCCAGCTCCCTGGTTTGGCAGAACACTGAAGCTTTCTTT	CASSLVWQNTEAFF
TRBV24-1	TRBJ2-7	15	once	TRBD1	TGTGCCACCAGTGACCCCGGACAGGCACGGGCCGAGCAGTACTTC	CATSDPGQARAEQYF
TRBV6-5	TRBJ2-3	15	NA	TRBD2	TGTGCCAGCCCTACCGGGACTAGCGTAACAGATACGCAGTATTTT	CASPTGTSVTDTQYF
TRBV15	TRBJ1-5	15	NA	TRBD1	TGTGCCACCAGCAGCGGGACAGGTCAATCTCAGCCCCAGCATTTT	CATSSGTGQSQPQHF
TRBV3-1/TRBV3-2	TRBJ2-1	17	NA	TRBD1	TGTGCCAGCAGCCAAGATGTTCGGGGGACAGGGTACAATGAGCAGTTCTTC	CASSQDVRGTGYNEQFF
TRBV27	TRBJ1-1	17	NA	NA	TGTGCCAGCGCACTCCACATAGTAGCACACCGGAACACTGAAGCTTTCTTT	CASALHIVAHRNTEAFF
TRBV5-3	TRBJ1-1	15	NA	NA	TGTGCCAGAAGCAAGAGGAATGCAGGGGACACTGAAGCTTTCTTT	CARSKRNAGDTEAFF
TRBV19	TRBJ1-1	14	NA	NA	TGTGCCAGTAGTATAGAAGGCTCTCGGGAGGCAGCTTTCTTT	CASSIEGSREAAFF
TRBV3-1/TRBV3-2	TRBJ1-2	14	once	TRBD1	TGTGCCAGCAGCCCCGGACAGGGGAACTATGGCTACACCTTC	CASSPGQGNYGYTF
TRBV5-1	TRBJ2-2	13	NA	NA	TGCGCCACAAGAGGGGAGGACACCGGGGAGCTGTTTTTT	CATRGEDTGELFF
TRBV6-5	TRBJ2-7	15	NA	TRBD1	TGTGCCAGCAGAGCGAAACCGGGACAGTACTACGAGCAGTACTTC	CASRAKPGQYYEQYF
TRBV3-1/TRBV3-2	TRBJ1-3	15	NA	TRBD1	TGTGCCAGCAGCCAAACCAGGGGGCCTGGAAACACCATATATTTT	CASSQTRGPGNTIYF
TRBV9	TRBJ2-1	14	NA	TRBD2	TGTGCCAGCAGCGGCCCTGGACTAGCGGGAGGGCAGTTCTTC	CASSGPGLAGGQFF
TRBV5-4	TRBJ2-1	14	NA	TRBD1	TGTGCCAGCAGCCCGGGACAGGGACGTGATGAGCAGTTCTTC	CASSPGQGRDEQFF
TRBV10-1	TRBJ1-2	14	few	NA	TGCGCCAGCAGTGAGTTTAGGACAGACTATGGCTACACCTTC	CASSEFRTDYGYTF
TRBV11-3	TRBJ2-3	14	once	NA	TGTGCCAGCAGCTTAGGAGGGATTGCAGATACGCAGTATTTT	CASSLGGIADTQYF
TRBV10-3	TRBJ1-1	13	NA	NA	TGTGCCATCAGTGAGTCACAGAACACTGAAGCTTTCTTT	CAISESQNTEAFF
TRBV5-8	TRBJ2-3	13	NA	NA	TGTGCCAGCAGCCGGGACAATACAGATACGCAGTATTTT	CASSRDNTDTQYF
TRBV19	TRBJ2-1	17	NA	NA	TGTGCCAGTAGTACTCCCATCCCAGGGGTCCGAGGGAATGAGCAGTTCTTC	CASSTPIPGVRGNEQFF
TRBV6-5	TRBJ2-3	15	NA	TRBD2	TGTGCCAGCAGTTACGGAGCGGGGGCAGGGGATACGCAGTATTTT	CASSYGAGAGDTQYF
TRBV19	TRBJ1-5	16	NA	TRBD1	TGTGCCAGTAGTATGCGGGGACAGGCCCGCGGTCAGCCCCAGCATTTT	CASSMRGQARGQPQHF
TRBV7-2	TRBJ2-1	15	NA	TRBD2	TGTGCCAGCAGCCCAGGGCTAGCGGTCTACAATGAGCAGTTCTTC	CASSPGLAVYNEQFF
TRBV7-7	TRBJ2-3	15	NA	TRBD1	TGTGCCAGCAGCTTAGGCCAGGGGGCGTTGTATACGCAGTATTTT	CASSLGQGALYTQYF
TRBV27	TRBJ1-4	14	NA	NA	TGTGCCAGCAGCGGGGGGGCAACTAATGAAAAACTGTTTTTT	CASSGGATNEKLFF
TRBV3-1/TRBV3-2	TRBJ2-3	16	NA	TRBD2	TGTGCCAGCAGCCAAACGAGAGGCGGGGGGGTAGATACGCAGTATTTT	CASSQTRGGGVDTQYF
TRBV7-2	TRBJ1-2	14	once	NA	TGTGCCAGCAGCTTCGGGGAGGCGGACTATGGCTACACCTTC	CASSFGEADYGYTF
TRBV9	TRBJ2-1	19	NA	TRBD2	TGTGCCAGCAGCACGGGACTAGCGGGCGATAACCCTCTCTACAATGAGCAGTTCTTC	CASSTGLAGDNPLYNEQFF
TRBV30	TRBJ2-7	14	few	NA	TGTGCCTTGCTGGGTAGCGGACTAAGCTACGAGCAGTACTTC	CALLGSGLSYEQYF